The 27 T cell receptor beta chains listed next were all sequenced from one sample in a study of blood T cell repertoires in COVID-19 (dated by TCRdb to about 2020). The library was generated by the immunoSEQ multiplex PCR assay. This immuneACCESS table, as held by TCRdb, lists in-frame sequences with V and J called but not all clones. Of the missing ones, under half trace to an unresolved V gene in checked studies; the others have no known cause. This sample comprises fewer than 400,000 clones, roughly 85% of them detected only once. Clones ranked in the top ten supply less than 2.5% of the sample. What was sequenced was PBMCs or T cells enriched from blood (not recorded which). The origin of the receptors is a man aged 25-40 years who had recovered from COVID-19.

This clone was seen only once. An end of the junction does not agree with germline; a read error may underlie this. J is TRBJ1-1 and V is TRBV19; D is possibly TRBD1 (6 bases). The CDR3 runs 15 residues. Germline V lookup: CDR1 LNHDA, CDR2 SQIVND (reference sequence). In DNA, the CDR3 is TGTGCCAGTAGGATAGGGCAGGGGTGGGATACTGAAGCTTTCTTT. It translates to CASRIGQGWDTEAFF.

The chain joins TRBV6-5 to TRBJ1-5; TRBD1 matches at 8 bases. V was pared by 6 bases and J by 4 bases, with 2 bases of the junction left unmatched. Germline CDR1 and CDR2: MNHEY and SVGAGI. The CDR3 loop spans 13 amino acids. For the CDR3, the DNA is TGTGCCAGCAGCAGGGACAGGAATCAGCCCCAGCATTTT. Translation gives CASSRDRNQPQHF.

The CDR3 DNA follows: TGCAGTGCTAATGACAGGGACACTGAAGCTTTCTTT. Translated: CSANDRDTEAFF. The chain is built from TRBV20-1 and TRBJ1-1; the match to TRBD1 covers 7 bases. Germline V lookup: CDR1 DFQATT, CDR2 SNEGSKA (reference sequence). The CDR3 is 12 amino acids. Trimming took 4 bases from V and 3 from J; bases not matched to a gene: 2.

Concerning this clone itself: No conserved phenylalanine or tryptophan is present at the end of the CDR3, so a read error is the likely explanation. No DNA is shown, since the ends of the CDR3 on it are uncertain; the CDR3 is the one TCRdb lists. The V gene is TRBV11-2, the J gene TRBJ1-1; TRBD1, as called in the table, went unchecked against the DNA. Germline V gives CDR1 SGHAT, CDR2 FQNNGV. Including both end residues, the CDR3 is 15 amino acids long. CDR3 sequence reads: CASSPNLLTGTGGHV.

V gene TRBV2 combines with J gene TRBJ2-3; 10 bases line up with TRBD1. Per germline, CDR1 SNHLY and CDR2 FYNNEI. V was pared by 1 base and J by 4 bases, with 2 bases of the junction left unmatched. The CDR3 is made up of 15 amino acids. The CDR3 DNA is TGTGCCAGCAGTGAAGAGGGACAGGGGTCAGATACGCAGTATTTT. Residues: CASSEEGQGSDTQYF.

V is TRBV5-4 and J is TRBJ1-5; TRBD1 matches at 10 bases. This CDR3 has 15 residues. The germline V gene encodes CDR1 SGHNT and CDR2 YYREEE (reference sequence). V was clipped by 3 bases and J by 7 bases; unmatched bases: 7. The CDR3 nucleotides read TGTGCCAGCAGCTATGACAGGGGGCAAGTCCAGCCCCAGCATTTT. Translated, it gives CASSYDRGQVQPQHF.

The chain has TRBV12-5 and TRBJ1-2; 7 bases line up with TRBD1. J gave up 4 bases and V 2 bases, and 4 bases lay outside the gene matches. Germline values: CDR1 LGHNT, CDR2 FRNRAP. This CDR3 is 14 amino acids long. The CDR3, as DNA: TGTGCTAGTGGTTTGACCGGGACAGTCTATGGCTACACCTTC. Encoded protein: CASGLTGTVYGYTF.

This clone was observed a single time. The V and J genes are TRBV6-1 and TRBJ1-2; D is ambiguous. Between the trimmed V and J ends, which lost 3 bases and 5 bases, there was a span of 10 bases. The CDR3 totals 13 residues. Looked up from germline, CDR1 is MNHNS and CDR2 is SASEGT. CDR3 in amino acids: CASSDDTYYGYTF. The CDR3 bases are TGTGCCAGCAGTGATGACACCTATTATGGCTACACCTTC.

This clone occurred a few times. V is TRBV5-1 and J is TRBJ2-7; D is ambiguous. V gave up 0 bases and J gave up 5 bases, with 6 bases separating them. The CDR3 loop spans 12 amino acids. Germline CDR1 is SGHRS and CDR2 is YFSETQ. CDR3 nucleotides: TGCGCCAGCAGCTTGGTAAGCAACGAGCAGTACTTC. It specifies CASSLVSNEQYF.

This chain links TRBV7-2 with TRBJ1-4, with D unresolved. There are 15 residues in the CDR3. CDR1 and CDR2 (germline): SGHTA, FQGNSA. Trimming removed 5 bases at V and 0 bases at J, with 10 bases between. The DNA of the CDR3 is TGTGCCAGCAGCGCCCGACTAGCAACTAATGAAAAACTGTTTTTT. This translates into CASSARLATNEKLFF.

The CDR3 reads CASSLEAGAFYEQYF. The CDR3 region has the DNA TGTGCCAGCAGCTTGGAAGCAGGGGCTTTCTACGAGCAGTACTTC. The chain couples TRBV5-5 to TRBJ2-7; D perhaps matches TRBD1 (6 bases). The CDR3 length is 15 residues. Trimming pared 0 bases from V and 3 bases from J, leaving 13 bases between. The germline V gene has CDR1 SGHKS and CDR2 YYEKEE (reference sequence).

The V call is TRBV3-1 (or the pseudogene TRBV3-2), the J call TRBJ2-3; the D gene is possibly TRBD1 (6 bases). In germline, CDR1 is LGHDT, CDR2 YNNKEL (reference sequence). V lost 4 bases and J lost 0, with 14 bases in between. The CDR3 length is 16 residues. CDR3 sequence: CASSRRTATSTDTQYF. The CDR3 DNA sequence: TGTGCCAGCAGCCGTCGGACAGCGACTAGCACAGATACGCAGTATTTT.

This chain connects TRBV7-9 to TRBJ2-1; 8 bases agree with TRBD2. The CDR3 covers 15 residues. Trimming cost V 2 bases and J 7 bases; bases outside gene matches: 7. The germline V gene has CDR1 SEHNR and CDR2 FQNEAQ (reference sequence). The CDR3 nucleotides are TGTGCCAGCAGCTTAATCGGGGGGGCTCCTAATGAGCAGTTCTTC. Residues: CASSLIGGAPNEQFF.

The V gene is TRBV9, the J gene TRBJ1-4; D perhaps matches TRBD1 (6 bases). This CDR3 comprises 15 residues. Looked up from germline, CDR1 is SGDLS and CDR2 is YYNGEE. V dropped 4 bases and J dropped 5 bases, with 15 bases sitting between them. The CDR3 coding sequence is TGTGCCAGCAGCCCAAGAGCAGGGGTCAATGAAAAACTGTTTTTT. It is translated as CASSPRAGVNEKLFF.

The V call is TRBV2, the J call TRBJ2-5, with TRBD2 matching 14 bases. Germline trimming cut 7 bases from V and 1 base from J; bases unmatched to any gene: 5. This CDR3 is 16 amino acids long. From germline, CDR1 is SNHLY and CDR2 FYNNEI. The CDR3 reads CASTHGTSGGQETQYF. For the CDR3, the DNA is TGTGCCAGCACCCACGGGACTAGCGGGGGCCAAGAGACCCAGTACTTC.

This sequence joins TRBV15 and TRBJ1-1; 10 bases align to TRBD1. V shed 6 bases and J 6 bases; nucleotides not matched to a gene: 10. CDR3 length: 15 amino acids. The germline gives CDR1 LNHNV, CDR2 YYDKDF (reference sequence). CDR3 coding DNA: TGTGCCACCAGGCGGGAGACAGGGGGCTCCGCTGAAGCTTTCTTT. It yields the protein CATRRETGGSAEAFF.

CDR3 in amino acids: CASSLYSGTPYEQYF. CDR3 in DNA: TGTGCCAGCAGCCTCTATAGCGGGACACCCTACGAGCAGTACTTC. The genes are TRBV4-2 and TRBJ2-7; 8 nucleotides align to TRBD2. V gave up 4 bases and J gave up 2 bases; unmatched junction bases: 7. CDR3 length: 15 residues. Per germline, CDR1 LGHNA and CDR2 YNFKEQ.

The V call is TRBV15, the J call TRBJ1-5; D gene uncertain. Germline V lookup: CDR1 LNHNV, CDR2 YYDKDF (reference sequence). With 1 base removed from V and 4 bases from J, the gap between germline ends came to 20 bases. This CDR3 spans 18 amino acids. The CDR3 region is CATSRGPFRPSGNQPQHF. The CDR3 bases are TGTGCCACCAGCAGAGGACCCTTTCGGCCAAGCGGGAATCAGCCCCAGCATTTT.

This sequence joins TRBV6-1 and TRBJ2-7; TRBD2 agrees at 7 bases. Per germline, CDR1 MNHNS and CDR2 SASEGT. CDR3 length: 14 residues. The trim removed 2 bases at V and 2 bases at J, leaving 3 bases unmatched. CDR3 sequence reads: CASSEKAGAYEQYF. Written as DNA, the CDR3 is TGTGCCAGCAGTGAAAAGGCGGGAGCCTACGAGCAGTACTTC.

This rearrangement joins TRBV18 to TRBJ2-1; D is possibly TRBD1 (5 bases). V shed 3 bases and J shed 7 bases, with 10 bases lying between them. The CDR3 sequence is 13 residues long. The germline V gene has CDR1 KGHSH and CDR2 LQKENI. CDR3 residues: CASSPLGANEQFF. The DNA of the CDR3 is TGTGCCAGCTCACCCTTAGGGGCGAATGAGCAGTTCTTC.

This chain joins TRBV4-3 and TRBJ1-1; 9 nucleotides align to TRBD1. CDR1 LGHNA and CDR2 YSLEER come from the germline V gene. J was trimmed by 11 bases and V by 4 bases; bases with no gene match: 8. The CDR3 is 13 amino acids. Here the CDR3 DNA reads TGCGCCAGCAGCCTTTACAGGGGGCGAGGCGCTTTCTTT. Encoded protein: CASSLYRGRGAFF.

The chain employs TRBV4-3 and TRBJ2-1; the match to TRBD2 covers 13 bases. There are 17 residues in the CDR3. Germline loops: CDR1 LGHNA, CDR2 YSLEER. V lost 1 base and J lost 8; bases outside the gene matches: 8. CDR3 DNA: TGCGCCAGCAGCCAAGTAGGAACTAGCGGGGGGGAGGATGAGCAGTTCTTC. Translating gives CASSQVGTSGGEDEQFF.

This chain links TRBV29-1 with TRBJ1-1, with D possibly matching TRBD1 (6 bases). V gave up 7 bases and J gave up 4 bases, with 16 bases separating them. The germline CDR1 and CDR2 sequences are SQVTM and ANQGSEA. The CDR3 runs to 13 residues. This CDR3 is CSAVDSPGTEAFF. In DNA, the CDR3 is TGCAGCGCCGTGGACAGTCCTGGCACTGAAGCTTTCTTT.

The V call is TRBV4-3, the J call TRBJ2-3; 9 positions agree with TRBD1. CDR3 size: 15 residues. The J segment lost 3 bases and the V segment lost 2 bases, leaving 3 bases of the junction unmatched. CDR1 LGHNA and CDR2 YSLEER come from the germline V gene. For the CDR3, the DNA is TGCGCCAGCAGCCAAATCGGGACAGGGACAGATACGCAGTATTTT. It encodes CASSQIGTGTDTQYF.

This rearrangement joins TRBV7-2 to TRBJ1-1; perhaps TRBD1 as D (6 bases). Trimming removed 5 bases from V and 1 base from J, with 11 bases in between. Germline CDR1 is SGHTA and CDR2 is FQGNSA. The CDR3 extends over 14 amino acids. The CDR3 reads CASSDRTANTEAFF. As DNA, the CDR3 is TGTGCCAGCAGCGACCGGACAGCGAACACTGAAGCTTTCTTT.

The chain employs TRBV6-5 and TRBJ1-1; D may be TRBD1 (6 bases). The V end was cut by 8 bases, the J end by 4 bases, with 17 bases between. The germline V gene encodes CDR1 MNHEY and CDR2 SVGAGI. The CDR3 extends over 14 amino acids. The CDR3 nucleotides are TGTGCCAGCGAGGGGGGGAGGTCTAGCACTGAAGCTTTCTTT. Translation: CASEGGRSSTEAFF.

The chain couples TRBV5-6 to TRBJ1-6, with 7 bases matching TRBD1. This CDR3 comprises 15 residues. Germline loops: CDR1 SGHDT, CDR2 YYEEEE. With V trimmed by 4 bases and J by 7 bases, 8 bases remained unmatched. The CDR3 region has the DNA TGTGCCAGCAGCAAAATAGACAGGGTAAATTCACCCCTCCACTTT. As protein: CASSKIDRVNSPLHF.